The 19 T cell receptor beta chains below were found in one sample sequenced in a study of response to subunit inactivated influenza vaccine. TCRdb re-derived calls from the RT-PCR reads in MiXCR, one entry per CDR3 protein. The repertoire holds hundreds of thousands of distinct CDR3 sequences, with roughly 10% as singletons. Another study also made use of these data, one on T cells expressing NK-cell markers. That report notes: TCR beta cDNA was generated via 5'RACE template switching incorporating UMIs.

The sample in question was PBMCs from blood, obtained on the day of vaccination. The receptors here all came from a middle-aged man who received an inactivated influenza vaccine.

This clonotype has a handful of counts. This chain links TRBV21-1 with TRBJ1-1; no check of the table's D call, TRBD1, against the DNA was made. TRBV21-1 is reported as a pseudogene. The length of the CDR3 is 15 residues. CDR3: CASSKGARANTEAFF. As DNA, the CDR3 is TGTGCCAGCAGCAAAGGCGCCAGGGCGAACACTGAAGCTTTCTTT.

The J gene is TRBJ2-1, the V gene TRBV12-3 or TRBV12-4; D not certain. This CDR3 contains 13 residues. The V end was cut by 2 bases, the J end by 10 bases, with 12 bases between. CDR3 in amino acids: CASSLIHLPEQFF. The CDR3 DNA reads as TGTGCCAGCAGTTTAATCCATCTCCCCGAGCAGTTCTTC.

V and J are TRBV20-1 and TRBJ2-3, with D possibly TRBD1 on 6 matching bases. The CDR3 length is 14 residues. V dropped 5 bases and J dropped 0 bases, with 12 bases sitting between them. Per germline, CDR1 DFQATT and CDR2 SNEGSKA (reference sequence). The CDR3 DNA is TGCAGTGCTGTACAGGGTCCTAGCACAGATACGCAGTATTTT. Its protein product is CSAVQGPSTDTQYF.

The chain has TRBV7-9 and TRBJ2-5, with a possible D match to TRBD1 (5 bases). This CDR3 spans 14 amino acids. Per the germline V gene, CDR1 is SEHNR and CDR2 is FQNEAQ (reference sequence). The V gene lost 7 bases and the J gene lost 4 bases, with 16 bases spanning the gap. The CDR3 is CASKSGALGETQYF. The DNA of the CDR3 is TGTGCCAGCAAGTCTGGGGCATTAGGAGAGACCCAGTACTTC.

This clonotype appeared a few times. The V gene is TRBV12-3 or TRBV12-4, the J gene TRBJ2-3; 12 nucleotides align to TRBD2. The CDR3 has 17 residues. Trimming removed 6 bases from V and 6 bases from J; junction bases left unmatched: 13. The CDR3 is CASRGLAGGIPPDTQYF. DNA for the CDR3: TGTGCCAGCAGGGGGCTAGCGGGGGGGATCCCACCGGATACGCAGTATTTT.

The chain links TRBV29-1 to TRBJ2-1; D remains ambiguous. V lost 0 bases and J 15 bases, leaving 9 bases between the germline ends. The CDR3 length is 10 residues. Per the germline V gene, CDR1 is SQVTM and CDR2 is ANQGSEA. For the CDR3, the DNA is TGCAGCGTTGAAGAAGATTGGCGGTTCTTC. Its protein is CSVEEDWRFF.

This chain connects TRBV4-2 to TRBJ1-4; tentatively, D is TRBD1 (6 bases). CDR3 length: 17 amino acids. Trimming shortened V by 2 bases and J by 3 bases, and 16 bases separated the two germline ends. Germline CDR1 reads LGHNA; CDR2 reads YNFKEQ. In DNA form, the CDR3 reads TGTGCCAGCAGCCAATCCAAGTCCCGGGGGCCTAATGAAAAACTGTTTTTT. It encodes CASSQSKSRGPNEKLFF.

The chain carries TRBV5-1 and TRBJ2-7; D uncertain. CDR1 SGHRS and CDR2 YFSETQ come from the germline V gene. V shed 4 bases and J shed 5 bases, with 10 bases lying between them. CDR3 length: 12 residues. CDR3 coding DNA: TGCGCCAGCAGCAATATGAGAGACGAGCAGTACTTC. Protein sequence: CASSNMRDEQYF.

This clonotype appeared once. The rearrangement joins TRBV5-1 to TRBJ2-5; D may correspond to TRBD1 or TRBD2 (5 bases each). V was pared by 4 bases and J by 5 bases, with 15 bases between. Per the germline V gene, CDR1 is SGHRS and CDR2 is YFSETQ. The CDR3 loop spans 14 amino acids. The CDR3 loop is CASSPGGGRETQYF. As DNA, the CDR3 is TGCGCCAGCAGCCCGGGTGGGGGACGGGAGACCCAGTACTTC.

The sample holds a few counts of this clonotype. V gene TRBV9 combines with J gene TRBJ2-3; 13 bases map to TRBD2. The V segment lost 4 bases and the J segment 5 bases; nucleotides outside the gene matches: 7. Germline V gene lookup returns CDR1 SGDLS and CDR2 YYNGEE. CDR3 length: 16 amino acids. The CDR3 sequence: CASSFTSGGAVDTQYF. The CDR3 DNA reads TGTGCCAGCAGCTTCACTAGCGGGGGGGCCGTAGATACGCAGTATTTT.

This chain joins TRBV29-1 and TRBJ2-5; unclear D gene. Germline V gives CDR1 SQVTM, CDR2 ANQGSEA. The CDR3 extends over 10 amino acids. The V gene lost 6 bases and the J gene lost 5 bases, with 7 bases spanning the gap. The CDR3 nucleotides read TGCAGCGTCCCTTCGGAGACCCAGTACTTC. It is translated as CSVPSETQYF.

This clonotype was seen repeatedly, ten times or more. This sequence joins TRBV18 and TRBJ2-2, with 7 bases that match TRBD1. The J segment lost 7 bases and the V segment lost 5 bases, leaving 7 bases of the junction unmatched. This CDR3 has 14 amino acids. Germline CDR1 KGHSH, CDR2 LQKENI. As DNA, the CDR3 is TGTGCCAGCTCATCTACAGGGGAGAACGGGGAGCTGTTTTTT. This codes for CASSSTGENGELFF. The whole variable domain, remainder taken from reference TRBV18 and TRBJ2-2, is NAGVMQNPRHLVRRRGQEARLRCSPMKGHSHVYWYRQLPEEGLKFMVYLQKENIIDESGMPKERFSAEFPKEGPSILRIQQVVRGDSAAYFCASSSTGENGELFFGEGSRLTVL.

In this sample, this clonotype turned up a few times. The rearrangement uses TRBV4-2 and TRBJ2-1; 14 bases map to TRBD2. CDR3 length: 20 residues. Germline-derived CDR1 and CDR2 are LGHNA and YNFKEQ. V dropped 4 bases and J dropped 1; count of bases not matched to a gene: 12. CDR3 in amino acids: CASSRSGLAGDRISYNEQFF. CDR3 coding DNA: TGTGCCAGCAGCCGATCGGGACTAGCGGGAGATCGCATATCCTACAATGAGCAGTTCTTC.

The V call is TRBV7-9, the J call TRBJ1-1, with no clear D. The V and J ends lost 5 bases and 0 bases respectively, with 16 bases between them. Germline V CDR1 and CDR2: SEHNR, FQNEAQ (reference sequence). The CDR3 is 16 amino acids. This CDR3 is CASSPVGRTVNTEAFF. CDR3 bases: TGTGCCAGCAGCCCGGTAGGGAGGACGGTGAACACTGAAGCTTTCTTT.

This clonotype was found a few times. V usage is TRBV7-2 and J usage is TRBJ2-1; 7 nucleotides line up with TRBD1. The CDR3 contains 15 residues. In germline, CDR1 is SGHTA, CDR2 FQGNSA. V lost 0 bases to trimming and J lost 9 bases; unmatched junction nucleotides: 8. The CDR3 DNA follows: TGTGCCAGCAGCTTAGCAGCAGGGGGAAGGGGTGAGCAGTTCTTC. This translates into CASSLAAGGRGEQFF.

The J gene is TRBJ2-7, the V gene TRBV5-1; possibly TRBD2 for D (6 bases). Germline-derived CDR1 and CDR2 are SGHRS and YFSETQ. This CDR3 region has 13 residues. Trimming shortened V by 4 bases and J by 5 bases, and 13 bases separated the two germline ends. CDR3 nucleotides: TGCGCCAGCAGCCCCCGACTAGGAAACGAGCAGTACTTC. Translation: CASSPRLGNEQYF.

This chain connects TRBV5-1 to TRBJ1-4; a possible D gene is TRBD1 (5 bases). The CDR3 is 15 amino acids. V lost 3 bases and J 6 bases, leaving 15 bases between the germline ends. Germline V lookup: CDR1 SGHRS, CDR2 YFSETQ. CDR3 bases: TGCGCCAGCAGCTGGGGTAGGGGCCGGGATGAAAAACTGTTTTTT. Its protein is CASSWGRGRDEKLFF.

This clonotype has more than one count but fewer than ten. The V and J genes are TRBV23-1 and TRBJ2-3; D is undetermined. TRBV23-1 is known as an ORF, though its function is uncertain. The CDR3 spans 12 residues. V lost 5 bases to trimming and J lost 5 bases, with 8 bases between them. The CDR3, as DNA: TGCGCCAGCAGTAAGGGAATAGATACGCAGTATTTT. It is translated as CASSKGIDTQYF.

This clonotype was seen more than once but under ten times. This sequence joins TRBV7-2 and TRBJ2-7; 13 bases are a match to TRBD2. The CDR3 contains 14 residues. CDR1 and CDR2 from the germline V gene are SGHTA and FQGNSA. V was clipped by 5 bases and J by 6 bases; unmatched bases: 4. The CDR3 is CASSLTSGGIEQYF. CDR3 DNA sequence: TGTGCCAGCAGCCTGACTAGCGGGGGGATCGAGCAGTACTTC.